The 20 T cell receptor beta chains listed next were all sequenced from one sample in a study of blood T cell repertoires in COVID-19. Generated by immunoSEQ multiplex PCR, the TCRdb table keeps only in-frame clones and is missing some. The sample records about 110,000 clones, roughly 85% being singletons. The sequenced material came from peripheral blood. The receptor source for this set is a human donor in a cohort sampled during active COVID-19.

V gene TRBV27 combines with J gene TRBJ2-1, with TRBD2 matching over 16 bases. Germline-derived CDR1 and CDR2 are MNHEY and SMNVEV (reference sequence). V trimming: 6 bases; J trimming: 2 bases; junction bases outside the gene matches: 13. This CDR3 comprises 20 residues. The CDR3 is CASSSTGTSGGAGPYNEQFF. As DNA, the CDR3 is TGTGCCAGCAGCAGTACAGGGACTAGCGGGGGGGCCGGGCCCTACAATGAGCAGTTCTTC.

The chain joins TRBV6-2 or TRBV6-3 to TRBJ2-7, with 13 bases aligning to TRBD2. The CDR3 loop spans 14 amino acids. CDR1 is MNHEY and CDR2 is SVGEGT in the germline V gene. V shed 5 bases, J shed 5 bases, and the junction held 3 bases outside the gene matches. Here the CDR3 reads CASSSGTSGDEQYF. CDR3 bases: TGTGCCAGCAGTAGCGGGACTAGCGGGGACGAGCAGTACTTC.

The count of this clone is one. The chain uses TRBV5-4 and TRBJ1-4; D possibly corresponds to TRBD1 (5 bases). Trimming took off 4 bases at V and 8 bases at J, with 12 bases between the two ends. CDR3 length equals 13 residues. Germline-derived CDR1 and CDR2 are SGHNT and YYREEE (reference sequence). The CDR3 sequence: CASSPWEGEKLFF. CDR3 bases: TGTGCCAGCAGCCCGTGGGAGGGGGAAAAACTGTTTTTT.

This clone was recorded a few times. This chain connects TRBV23-1 to TRBJ1-3; D gene unclear. TRBV23-1 is given ORF status, its function remaining uncertain. This CDR3 has 20 amino acids. V lost 6 bases, J lost 0 bases, and 27 bases lay in between. This CDR3 is CASRVRDSYHCRVSGNTIYF. CDR3 coding DNA: TGCGCCAGCAGGGTTCGAGATTCCTACCACTGTAGAGTCTCTGGAAACACCATATATTTT.

This chain uses TRBV6-6 with TRBJ1-1; possible D gene TRBD1, 5 bases. Per germline, CDR1 MNHNY and CDR2 SVGAGI (reference sequence). The CDR3 runs to 15 residues. The V end lost 5 bases, the J end lost 6 bases, and 19 bases lay between the germline ends. The CDR3 bases are TGTGCCAGCAGTAACGAGGGCGTCCCGGGGGCTGAAGCTTTCTTT. This translates into CASSNEGVPGAEAFF.

The V and J genes are TRBV27 and TRBJ1-2; D gene unclear. The V and J ends lost 3 bases and 3 bases respectively, with 14 bases between them. This CDR3 has 15 amino acids. Germline lookup yields CDR1 MNHEY and CDR2 SMNVEV (reference sequence). In DNA form, the CDR3 reads TGTGCCAGCAGTTTGGGCCGAACAGCCTACTATGGCTACACCTTC. Translation: CASSLGRTAYYGYTF.

The chain recombines TRBV6-2 or TRBV6-3 with TRBJ2-3, with D tentatively TRBD2 (7 bases). The CDR3 runs 16 residues. CDR1 is MNHEY, CDR2 SVGEGT, per germline. V lost 2 bases to trimming and J lost 2 bases, with 14 bases between them. The CDR3 DNA follows: TGTGCCAGCAGTTACGTCCGGGGGGCTATCACAGATACGCAGTATTTT. It translates to CASSYVRGAITDTQYF.

The CDR3, as DNA: TGTGCCAGCAGTTACTCGAACAGGGTCACTGAAGCTTTCTTT. Translation: CASSYSNRVTEAFF. The V call is TRBV6-5, the J call TRBJ1-1; TRBD1 is a possible D gene (6 bases). In germline, CDR1 is MNHEY, CDR2 SVGAGI. Trimming stripped 0 bases from V and 4 bases from J, with 9 bases between. The CDR3 loop spans 14 amino acids.

The table lists this clone with a few counts. The chain uses TRBV5-6 and TRBJ1-4; the D gene is possibly TRBD1 (6 bases). The CDR3 contains 15 residues. Trimming cost V 4 bases and J 6 bases, with 16 bases left between them. Germline V gives CDR1 SGHDT, CDR2 YYEEEE. The CDR3 DNA reads as TGTGCCAGCAGCCCGTCGGGACACGGAGATGAAAAACTGTTTTTT. As protein: CASSPSGHGDEKLFF.

CDR3 nucleotide sequence: TGTGCCAGCAGCTTTTTGGGGGGTGTCATGAACACTGAAGCTTTCTTT. Encoded protein: CASSFLGGVMNTEAFF. This rearrangement joins TRBV7-2 to TRBJ1-1, with a weak D call TRBD1 (5 bases). Germline CDR1 is SGHTA and CDR2 is FQGNSA. Between the trimmed V and J ends, which lost 3 bases and 0 bases, there was a span of 14 bases. The CDR3 extends over 16 amino acids.

The chain is built from TRBV11-2 and TRBJ1-1; TRBD1 matches 7 bases. Germline V gene sequence: CDR1 SGHAT, CDR2 FQNNGV. Trimming cost V 3 bases and J 0 bases; bases outside gene matches: 1. This CDR3 has 14 amino acids. The CDR3 spells CASSFGQVNTEAFF. The DNA for the CDR3 is TGTGCCAGCAGCTTTGGACAGGTGAACACTGAAGCTTTCTTT.

J is TRBJ2-7 and V is TRBV10-3, with TRBD1 matching 9 bases. CDR3 length: 13 amino acids. Trimming cost V 6 bases and J 6 bases; bases outside gene matches: 6. CDR1 and CDR2 (germline): ENHRY, SYGVKD. The chain's CDR3 is CAIRIQGAGEQYF. The CDR3 DNA reads TGTGCCATCAGAATACAGGGGGCCGGCGAGCAGTACTTC.

V gene TRBV6-5 combines with J gene TRBJ2-7, with TRBD1 matching 9 bases. Germline lookup yields CDR1 MNHEY and CDR2 SVGAGI. The V and J ends lost 0 bases and 3 bases, in that order; junction bases with no gene match: 6. This CDR3 comprises 16 residues. Here the CDR3 reads CASSYSPGTGFYEQYF. DNA for the CDR3: TGTGCCAGCAGTTACTCACCCGGGACAGGGTTCTACGAGCAGTACTTC.

CDR3 DNA sequence: TGTGCCAGCAGCTCACAGCGGGGGAGGTCAGATACGCAGTATTTT. It is translated as CASSSQRGRSDTQYF. J is TRBJ2-3 and V is TRBV6-5, with 8 bases that match TRBD2. The length of the CDR3 is 15 residues. V was clipped by 6 bases and J by 4 bases; unmatched bases: 9. Germline V gene lookup returns CDR1 MNHEY and CDR2 SVGAGI.

This chain links TRBV9 with TRBJ1-5; D call uncertain. CDR3 length equals 15 residues. The ends were cut back, 0 bases at V and 7 bases at J, with 14 bases in the middle. From germline, CDR1 is SGDLS and CDR2 YYNGEE. Written as DNA, the CDR3 is TGTGCCAGCAGCGTAGGTGCTGGGCGCCGACAGCCCCAGCATTTT. It encodes CASSVGAGRRQPQHF.

This chain links TRBV20-1 with TRBJ2-7; D may be TRBD2 (5 bases). CDR3 size: 11 residues. Trimming took 3 bases from V and 7 from J, leaving 10 bases between them. Germline assignment: CDR1 DFQATT and CDR2 SNEGSKA (reference sequence). The CDR3 DNA reads as TGCAGTGCTAGTCGGGGTGGAGAGCAGTACTTC. Translating gives CSASRGGEQYF.

This chain uses TRBV19 with TRBJ1-1, with 9 bases fitting TRBD1. Germline values: CDR1 LNHDA, CDR2 SQIVND (reference sequence). V lost 5 bases to trimming and J lost 3 bases; unmatched junction nucleotides: 4. The CDR3 is made up of 14 amino acids. The CDR3: CASSPRTGDTEAFF. The CDR3 nucleotides are TGTGCCAGTAGTCCCCGGACAGGGGACACTGAAGCTTTCTTT.

This sequence joins TRBV19 and TRBJ1-2, with D possibly being TRBD1 (5 bases). Trimming removed 9 bases at V and 1 base at J, with 21 bases between. The CDR3 extends over 16 amino acids. Per the germline V gene, CDR1 is LNHDA and CDR2 is SQIVND (reference sequence). As DNA, the CDR3 is TGTGCCAGCGGCAGTGGGGACTGGGACCTTAACTATGGCTACACCTTC. This encodes CASGSGDWDLNYGYTF.

The chain is built from TRBV9 and TRBJ1-1; D call uncertain. The germline V gene encodes CDR1 SGDLS and CDR2 YYNGEE. CDR3 length: 13 amino acids. Trimming left V 4 bases short and J 5 bases short, with 12 bases between. CDR3 DNA sequence: TGTGCCAGCAGCCCACAACCCCTTACTGAAGCTTTCTTT. Its protein is CASSPQPLTEAFF.

This clone showed up just a few times. The chain links TRBV30 to TRBJ2-4; D remains ambiguous. V lost 6 bases and J lost 7, with 13 bases in between. Germline V lookup: CDR1 GTSNPN, CDR2 SVGIG (reference sequence). The CDR3 has 12 amino acids. The CDR3 DNA is TGTGCCTGCTCGCAATCCCGGAACATTCAGTACTTC. Translation: CACSQSRNIQYF.